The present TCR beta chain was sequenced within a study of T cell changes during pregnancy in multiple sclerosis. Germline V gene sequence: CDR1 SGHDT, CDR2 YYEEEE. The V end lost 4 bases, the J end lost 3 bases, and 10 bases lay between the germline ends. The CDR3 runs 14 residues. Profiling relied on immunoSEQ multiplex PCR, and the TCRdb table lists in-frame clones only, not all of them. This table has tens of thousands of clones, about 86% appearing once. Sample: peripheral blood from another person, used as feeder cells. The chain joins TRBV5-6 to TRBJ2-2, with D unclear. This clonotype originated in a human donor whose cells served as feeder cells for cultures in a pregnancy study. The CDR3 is CASSADLDTGELFF. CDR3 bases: TGTGCCAGCAGCGCCGATCTAGACACCGGGGAGCTGTTTTTT.